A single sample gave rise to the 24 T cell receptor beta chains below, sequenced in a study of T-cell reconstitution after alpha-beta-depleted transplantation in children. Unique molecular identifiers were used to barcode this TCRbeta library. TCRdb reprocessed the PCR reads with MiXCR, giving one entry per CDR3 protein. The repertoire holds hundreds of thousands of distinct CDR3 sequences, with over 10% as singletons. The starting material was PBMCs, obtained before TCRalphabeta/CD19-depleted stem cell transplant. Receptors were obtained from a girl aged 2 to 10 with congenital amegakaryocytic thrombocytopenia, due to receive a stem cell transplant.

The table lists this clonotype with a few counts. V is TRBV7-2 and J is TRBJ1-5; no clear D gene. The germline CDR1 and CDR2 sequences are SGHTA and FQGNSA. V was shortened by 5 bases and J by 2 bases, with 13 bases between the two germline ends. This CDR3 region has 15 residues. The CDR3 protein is CASSTESFGNQPQHF. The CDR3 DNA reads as TGTGCCAGCAGCACCGAGAGTTTCGGCAATCAGCCCCAGCATTTT. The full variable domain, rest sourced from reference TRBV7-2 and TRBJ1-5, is GAGVSQSPSNKVTEKGKDVELRCDPISGHTALYWYRQSLGQGLEFLIYFQGNSAPDKSGLPSDRFSAERTGGSVSTLTIQRTQQEDSAVYLCASSTESFGNQPQHFGDGTRLSIL.

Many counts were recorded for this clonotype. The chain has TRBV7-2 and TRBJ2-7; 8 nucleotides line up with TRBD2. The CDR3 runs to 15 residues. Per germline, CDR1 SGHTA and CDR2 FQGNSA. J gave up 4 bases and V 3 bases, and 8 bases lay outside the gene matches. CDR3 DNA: TGTGCCAGCAGCTTCATAACGGGACTAGATTACGAGCAGTACTTC. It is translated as CASSFITGLDYEQYF.

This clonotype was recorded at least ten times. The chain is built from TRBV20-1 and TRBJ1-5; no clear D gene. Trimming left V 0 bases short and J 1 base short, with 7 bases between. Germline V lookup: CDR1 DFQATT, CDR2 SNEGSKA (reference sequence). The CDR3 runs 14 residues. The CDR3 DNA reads TGCAGTGCTAGAGATGGAGGAAGCAATCAGCCCCAGCATTTT. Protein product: CSARDGGSNQPQHF.

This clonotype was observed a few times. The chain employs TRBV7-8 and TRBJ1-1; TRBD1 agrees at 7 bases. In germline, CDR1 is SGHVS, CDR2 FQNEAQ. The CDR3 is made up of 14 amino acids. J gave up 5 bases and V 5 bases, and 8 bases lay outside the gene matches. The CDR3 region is CASSVGTVSTEAFF. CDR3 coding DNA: TGTGCCAGCAGCGTGGGGACAGTATCAACTGAAGCTTTCTTT.

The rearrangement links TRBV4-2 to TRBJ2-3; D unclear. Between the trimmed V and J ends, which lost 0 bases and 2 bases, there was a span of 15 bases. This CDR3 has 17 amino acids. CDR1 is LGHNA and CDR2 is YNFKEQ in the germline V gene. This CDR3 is CASSQDPWTYTTDTQYF. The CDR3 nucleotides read TGTGCCAGCAGCCAAGATCCTTGGACCTACACCACAGATACGCAGTATTTT.

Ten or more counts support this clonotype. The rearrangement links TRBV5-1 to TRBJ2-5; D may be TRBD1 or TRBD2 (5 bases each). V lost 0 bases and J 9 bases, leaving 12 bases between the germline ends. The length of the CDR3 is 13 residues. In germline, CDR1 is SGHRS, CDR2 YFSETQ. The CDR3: CASSLDSLGAQYF. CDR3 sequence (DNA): TGCGCCAGCAGCTTGGACTCTCTGGGGGCCCAGTACTTC.

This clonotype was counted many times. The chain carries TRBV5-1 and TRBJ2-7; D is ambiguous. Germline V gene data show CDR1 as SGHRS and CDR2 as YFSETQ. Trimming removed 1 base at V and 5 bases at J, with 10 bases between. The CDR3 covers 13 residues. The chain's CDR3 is CASSLIGPHEQYF. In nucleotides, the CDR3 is TGCGCCAGCAGCTTGATCGGTCCCCACGAGCAGTACTTC.

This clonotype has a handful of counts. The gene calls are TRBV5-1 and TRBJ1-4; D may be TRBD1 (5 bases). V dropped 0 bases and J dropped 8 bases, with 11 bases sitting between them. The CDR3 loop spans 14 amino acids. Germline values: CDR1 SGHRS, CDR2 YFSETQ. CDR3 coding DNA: TGCGCCAGCAGCTTGGGACAGTTGGGCGAAAAACTGTTTTTT. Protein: CASSLGQLGEKLFF.

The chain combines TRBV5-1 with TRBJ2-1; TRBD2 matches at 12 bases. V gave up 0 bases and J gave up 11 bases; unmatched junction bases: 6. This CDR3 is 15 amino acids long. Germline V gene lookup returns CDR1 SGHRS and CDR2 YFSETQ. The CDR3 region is CASSLGLAGDNQQFF. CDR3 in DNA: TGCGCCAGCAGCTTGGGACTAGCGGGAGATAATCAGCAGTTCTTC.

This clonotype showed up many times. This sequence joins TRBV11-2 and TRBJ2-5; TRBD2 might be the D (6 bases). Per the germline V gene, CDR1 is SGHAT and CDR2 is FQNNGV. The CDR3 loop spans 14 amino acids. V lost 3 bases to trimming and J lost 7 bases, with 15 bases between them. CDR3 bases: TGTGCCAGCAGCTTCAATAGCGGCCAGGGGACCCAGTACTTC. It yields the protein CASSFNSGQGTQYF.

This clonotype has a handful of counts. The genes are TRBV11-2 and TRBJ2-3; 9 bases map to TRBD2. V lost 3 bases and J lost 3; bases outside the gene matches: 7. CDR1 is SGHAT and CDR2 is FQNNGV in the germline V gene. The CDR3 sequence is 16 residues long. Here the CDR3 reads CASSFPTAGGTDTQYF. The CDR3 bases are TGTGCCAGCAGCTTCCCTACCGCGGGGGGGACAGATACGCAGTATTTT.

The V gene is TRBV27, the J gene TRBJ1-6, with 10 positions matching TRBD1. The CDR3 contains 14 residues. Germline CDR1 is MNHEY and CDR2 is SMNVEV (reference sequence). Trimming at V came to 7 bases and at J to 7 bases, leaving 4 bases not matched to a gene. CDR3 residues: CASTGTGANSPLHF. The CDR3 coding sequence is TGTGCCAGCACCGGGACAGGGGCCAATTCACCCCTCCACTTT.

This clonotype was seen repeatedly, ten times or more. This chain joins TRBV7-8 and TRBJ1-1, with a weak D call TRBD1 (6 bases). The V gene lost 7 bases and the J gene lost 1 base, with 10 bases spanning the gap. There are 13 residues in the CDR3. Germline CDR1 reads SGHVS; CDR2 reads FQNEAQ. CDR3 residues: CASKGGPNTEAFF. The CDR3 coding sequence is TGTGCCAGCAAGGGGGGCCCGAACACTGAAGCTTTCTTT.

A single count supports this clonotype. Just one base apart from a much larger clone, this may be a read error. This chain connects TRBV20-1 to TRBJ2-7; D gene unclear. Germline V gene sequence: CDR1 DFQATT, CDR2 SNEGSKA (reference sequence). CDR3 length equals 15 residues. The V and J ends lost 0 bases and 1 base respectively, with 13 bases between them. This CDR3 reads CSARDKEIGSYEQYF. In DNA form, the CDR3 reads TGCAGTGCTAGAGATAAGGAGATAGGGTCCTACGAGCAGTACTTC.

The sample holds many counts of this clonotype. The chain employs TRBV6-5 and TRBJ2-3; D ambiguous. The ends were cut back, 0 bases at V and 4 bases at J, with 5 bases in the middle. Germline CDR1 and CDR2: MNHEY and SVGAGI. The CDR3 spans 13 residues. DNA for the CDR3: TGTGCCAGCAGTTACTCTAGTGCAGATACGCAGTATTTT. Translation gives CASSYSSADTQYF.

The CDR3 is CASSPDRLNRDTQYF. Written as DNA, the CDR3 is TGTGCCAGCAGCCCCGACAGGCTTAATAGAGATACGCAGTATTTT. The chain recombines TRBV14 with TRBJ2-3; TRBD1 might be the D (6 bases). V was shortened by 4 bases and J by 5 bases, with 16 bases between the two germline ends. The CDR3 contains 15 residues. Germline CDR1 reads SGHDN; CDR2 reads FVKESK.

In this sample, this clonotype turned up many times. The CDR3 bases are TGTGCCAGCAGCTTATTTCCCGGACAGGGCAATCAGCCCCAGCATTTT. This gives the protein CASSLFPGQGNQPQHF. The chain combines TRBV7-2 with TRBJ1-5, with 7 bases identical to TRBD1. CDR3 length: 16 residues. Losses at the gene ends were 2 bases for V and 2 bases for J; bases not matched to a gene: 6. Germline V lookup: CDR1 SGHTA, CDR2 FQGNSA.

CDR3 region: CSARYPGRVPKATGELFF. In nucleotides, the CDR3 is TGCAGTGCTAGGTACCCGGGACGGGTCCCCAAGGCCACCGGGGAGCTGTTTTTT. This chain connects TRBV20-1 to TRBJ2-2, with D possibly being TRBD1 or TRBD2 (5 bases each). The CDR3 sequence is 18 residues long. V was shortened by 3 bases and J by 4 bases, with 24 bases between the two germline ends. Per germline, CDR1 DFQATT and CDR2 SNEGSKA (reference sequence).

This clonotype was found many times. CDR3 sequence reads: CASSSLTGQQETQYF. The CDR3 DNA reads as TGCGCCAGCAGCTCCTTGACAGGGCAACAAGAGACCCAGTACTTC. This chain joins TRBV5-1 and TRBJ2-5; 7 bases line up with TRBD1. With 3 bases clipped from V and 2 bases from J, the junction kept 7 bases outside the gene matches. Germline assignment: CDR1 SGHRS and CDR2 YFSETQ. The CDR3 spans 15 residues.

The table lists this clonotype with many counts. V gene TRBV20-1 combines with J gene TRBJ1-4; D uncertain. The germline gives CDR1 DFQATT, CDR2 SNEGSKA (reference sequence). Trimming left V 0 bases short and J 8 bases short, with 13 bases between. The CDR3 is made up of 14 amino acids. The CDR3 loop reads CSARDPGPGEKLFF. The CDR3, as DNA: TGCAGTGCTAGAGATCCTGGCCCTGGCGAAAAACTGTTTTTT.

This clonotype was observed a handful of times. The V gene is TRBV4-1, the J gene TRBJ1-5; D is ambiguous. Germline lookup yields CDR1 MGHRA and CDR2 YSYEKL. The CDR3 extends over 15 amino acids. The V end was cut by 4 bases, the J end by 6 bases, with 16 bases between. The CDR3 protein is CASSPLGAAGQPQHF. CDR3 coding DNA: TGCGCCAGCAGCCCACTCGGCGCCGCAGGTCAGCCCCAGCATTTT.

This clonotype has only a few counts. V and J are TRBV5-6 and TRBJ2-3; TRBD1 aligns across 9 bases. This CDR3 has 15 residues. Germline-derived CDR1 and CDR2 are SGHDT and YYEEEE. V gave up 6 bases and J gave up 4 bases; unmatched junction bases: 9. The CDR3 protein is CASTRDRVFPDTQYF. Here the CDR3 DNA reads TGTGCCAGCACCCGGGACAGGGTTTTTCCAGATACGCAGTATTTT.

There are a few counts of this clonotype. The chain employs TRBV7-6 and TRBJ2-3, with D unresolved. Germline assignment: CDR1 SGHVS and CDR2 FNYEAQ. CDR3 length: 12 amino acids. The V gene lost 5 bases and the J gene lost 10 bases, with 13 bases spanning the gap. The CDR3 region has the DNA TGTGCCAGCAGCCTACTTGGAGAGGCGCAGTATTTT. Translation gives CASSLLGEAQYF. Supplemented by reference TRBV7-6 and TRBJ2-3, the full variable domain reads GAGVSQSPRYKVTKRGQDVALRCDPISGHVSLYWYRQALGQGPEFLTYFNYEAQQDKSGLPNDRFSAERPEGSISTLTIQRTEQRDSAMYRCASSLLGEAQYFGPGTRLTVL.

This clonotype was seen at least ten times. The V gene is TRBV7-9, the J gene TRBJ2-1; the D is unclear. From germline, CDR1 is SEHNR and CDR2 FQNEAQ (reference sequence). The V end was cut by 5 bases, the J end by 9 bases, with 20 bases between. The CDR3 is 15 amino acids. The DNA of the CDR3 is TGTGCCAGCAGCAAAGGCGGCCCAGTCATAGGTGAGCAGTTCTTC. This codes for CASSKGGPVIGEQFF.